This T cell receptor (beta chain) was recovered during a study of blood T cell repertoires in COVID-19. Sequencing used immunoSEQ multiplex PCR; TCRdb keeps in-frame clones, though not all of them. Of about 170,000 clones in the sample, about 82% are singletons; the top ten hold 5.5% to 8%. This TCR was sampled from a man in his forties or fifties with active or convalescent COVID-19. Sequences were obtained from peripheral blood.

CDR3 nucleotides: TGTGCCAGCAGTTACGCGCGAGGGTTAAACGAGCAGTACTTC. It specifies CASSYARGLNEQYF. The chain recombines TRBV6-5 with TRBJ2-7, with D possibly being TRBD2 (5 bases). Germline lookup yields CDR1 MNHEY and CDR2 SVGAGI. The V end was cut by 2 bases, the J end by 5 bases, with 13 bases between. The CDR3 extends over 14 amino acids.